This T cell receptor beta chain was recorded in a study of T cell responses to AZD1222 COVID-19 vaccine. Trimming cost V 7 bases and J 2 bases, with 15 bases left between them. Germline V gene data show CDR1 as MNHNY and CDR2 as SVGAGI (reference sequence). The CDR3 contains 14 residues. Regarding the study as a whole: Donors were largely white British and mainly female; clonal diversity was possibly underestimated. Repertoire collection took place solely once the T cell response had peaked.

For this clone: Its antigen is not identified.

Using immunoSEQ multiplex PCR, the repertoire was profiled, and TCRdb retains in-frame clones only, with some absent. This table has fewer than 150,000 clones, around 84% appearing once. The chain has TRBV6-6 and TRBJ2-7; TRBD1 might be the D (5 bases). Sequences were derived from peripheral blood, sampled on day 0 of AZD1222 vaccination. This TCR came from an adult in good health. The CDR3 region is CASTPGKRTYEQYF. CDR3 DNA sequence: TGTGCCAGCACCCCAGGGAAGAGAACCTACGAGCAGTACTTC.